A selection of T cell receptor beta chains follows, all from one sample in a study of response to subunit inactivated influenza vaccine. MiXCR was run by TCRdb on the RT-PCR reads, yielding one entry per CDR3 protein. The profile shows approximately 490,000 distinct CDR3 sequences, 6% to 9% of them singletons. Sequencing was performed on PBMCs from blood, taken around 2 years after vaccination. These receptors all come from a man aged 45 to 70 who received an inactivated influenza vaccine. The CDR3 runs from the conserved cysteine through the conserved F or W. A D gene is named only where the DNA matches it firmly. The size of a clone is reported for some rows only, either as once, few or many, or as a class for expanded clones.

TRBJ2-3	NA	TRBV7-8	few	CASSYLGSSTDTQYF	TGTGCCAGCAGCTATCTGGGGTCTTCCACAGATACGCAGTATTTT
TRBJ1-4	NA	TRBV4-3	few	CASSLWDSGNEKLFF	TGCGCCAGCAGCCTGTGGGATTCAGGAAATGAAAAACTGTTTTTT
TRBJ2-5	TRBD1	TRBV5-1	many	CASSRAGTGEETQYF	TGCGCCAGCAGCAGAGCCGGGACAGGGGAAGAGACCCAGTACTTC
TRBJ2-2	TRBD1	TRBV6-5	NA	CASRPLGTGEAGELFF	TGTGCCAGCAGACCCCTTGGGACAGGGGAGGCCGGGGAGCTGTTTTTT
TRBJ2-1	NA	TRBV6-1	few	CASRSLGTRYNEQFF	TGTGCCAGCAGATCGCTCGGGACACGTTACAATGAGCAGTTCTTC
TRBJ2-7	TRBD1	TRBV20-1	NA	CSATGTAIYEQYF	TGCAGTGCTACCGGGACAGCAATTTACGAGCAGTACTTC
TRBJ2-1	NA	TRBV6-5	NA	CASSYRVFSYNEQFF	TGTGCCAGCAGTTACAGGGTGTTCTCCTACAATGAGCAGTTCTTC
TRBJ2-1	TRBD2	TRBV7-2	NA	CASSRIAGGPYNEQFF	TGTGCCAGCAGTCGCATAGCGGGGGGGCCTTACAATGAGCAGTTCTTC
TRBJ1-4	NA	TRBV5-8	many	CASSGNPATNEKLFF	TGTGCCAGCAGCGGCAATCCCGCAACTAATGAAAAACTGTTTTTT
TRBJ2-3	TRBD1	TRBV15	many	CATSRRWGQITDTQYF	TGTGCCACCAGCAGACGTTGGGGACAGATTACAGATACGCAGTATTTT
TRBJ2-7	NA	TRBV6-1	few	CASTRAVHGYEQYF	TGTGCCAGCACCCGGGCCGTCCATGGCTACGAGCAGTACTTC
TRBJ2-1	NA	TRBV3-1	NA	CASSQEGVVQFF	TGTGCCAGCAGCCAAGAGGGGGTTGTGCAGTTCTTC
TRBJ1-4	NA	TRBV12-3/TRBV12-4	few	CASRNTGGREKLFF	TGTGCCAGCAGAAACACGGGTGGTAGGGAAAAACTGTTTTTT
TRBJ2-7	TRBD1	TRBV4-3	many	CASSPWGQEGEQYF	TGCGCCAGCAGCCCGTGGGGACAGGAAGGCGAGCAGTACTTC
TRBJ2-1	NA	TRBV29-1	NA	CSVARGQGTYNEQFF	TGCAGCGTCGCCCGCGGTCAGGGGACCTACAATGAGCAGTTCTTC
TRBJ2-3	NA	TRBV3-1	NA	CADEDRSTDTQYF	TGTGCCGACGAAGACAGGAGCACAGATACGCAGTATTTT
TRBJ2-4	TRBD2	TRBV4-2	many	CASSQDRLAGVNIQYF	TGTGCCAGCAGCCAAGATCGGCTAGCGGGGGTAAACATTCAGTACTTC
TRBJ2-5	NA	TRBV7-2	few	CASSPQLRDRETQYF	TGTGCCAGCAGCCCTCAGTTGCGGGATAGGGAGACCCAGTACTTC
TRBJ2-5	NA	TRBV11-2	NA	CASTLGGARGETQYF	TGTGCCAGCACCCTTGGGGGGGCCCGAGGGGAGACCCAGTACTTC
TRBJ2-5	TRBD2	TRBV9	many	CASSVGVSGVQETQYF	TGTGCCAGCAGCGTAGGGGTTAGCGGGGTTCAAGAGACCCAGTACTTC
TRBJ2-1	NA	TRBV11-2	NA	CASSLVGGWEQFF	TGTGCCAGCAGCTTAGTTGGGGGTTGGGAGCAGTTCTTC
TRBJ2-7	NA	TRBV5-1	few	CASSSQPTYEQYF	TGCGCCAGCAGCTCCCAGCCGACCTACGAGCAGTACTTC
TRBJ2-3	NA	TRBV9	NA	CASSASEDTQYF	TGTGCCAGCAGCGCCAGTGAAGATACGCAGTATTTT
TRBJ2-4	NA	TRBV29-1	many	CSVDGLYF	TGCAGCGTTGATGGGCTCTACTTC
TRBJ2-7	TRBD1	TRBV4-1	many	CASSPRTGQGIGEQYF	TGCGCCAGCAGCCCCCGGACTGGACAGGGGATTGGCGAGCAGTACTTC
TRBJ2-7	TRBD2	TRBV5-6	few	CASSFGLAGHYEQYF	TGTGCCAGCAGCTTCGGTCTAGCGGGACACTACGAGCAGTACTTC
TRBJ1-2	TRBD1	TRBV6-1	many	CASRGDRGVLGYTF	TGTGCCAGCAGGGGAGACAGGGGAGTTTTGGGCTACACCTTC